Sequencing of this T cell receptor (beta chain) was carried out in a study of cytomegalovirus exposure and HLA in healthy donors. With 0 bases clipped from V and 4 bases from J, the junction kept 0 bases outside the gene matches. The CDR3 is made up of 16 amino acids. Germline CDR1 reads SGHDN; CDR2 reads FVKESK. PCR employed 60 Vbeta and 13 Jbeta primers. The repertoire was sequenced with immunoSEQ multiplex PCR; TCRdb's copy has only in-frame clones and lacks some. The data show about 120,000 clones, with approximately 82% seen just once and about a fifth held by the top ten. This chain links TRBV14 with TRBJ2-4; 13 bases fit TRBD2. The sample was PBMCs. This clonotype originated in a man aged 25-45 years in good health and CMV-seropositive. The CDR3 region has the DNA TGTGCCAGCAGCCAAGAACTAGCGGGAGGGAAAAACATTCAGTACTTC. It codes for CASSQELAGGKNIQYF.